What follows describes a single T cell receptor beta chain. This clone's antigen is unknown. Nothing much larger sits one base from this clone, and base qualities are not available. This entry belongs to a study of blood T cell repertoires in COVID-19 (dated by TCRdb to the early 2020s). Study-wide context: Samples from collaborators originated in the United States, Italy and Spain and spanned both the acute and convalescent phases of COVID-19. A de-identified subject ID, COVID-19 status, age in years and sex were almost always included in the sample metadata. Subjects who had been exposed to COVID-19, were actively infected with it, or had recovered from it provided the deeply sampled blood TCRbeta repertoires that made up the dataset. A freely available public database, intended as a resource for researchers studying the immune response to SARS-CoV-2, is where the repertoires were released. The material from the prospective study consisted of cDNA or gDNA derived from T cells, B-cell-depleted T cells, or PBMCs. Where available, HLA class I and class II types were taken from metadata supplied by the sample provider and were not determined by assay-based typing. Samples were obtained from the ongoing ImmuneRACE study (first 160 participants) and from 1,254 subjects provided by 6 global collaborators.

TCRbeta CDR3 regions were amplified from genomic DNA by means of the immunoSEQ Assay, a bias-controlled multiplex PCR. The study's processing was this. Nucleated cell counts per sample were estimated from amplification of reference gene primers within the assay. To quantify the absolute abundance of each unique TCRbeta CDR3 rearrangement, sequence reads were collapsed and filtered. For each sample, productive Simpson clonality was calculated by taking the square root of Simpson's diversity index across productive rearrangements. TCRdb provides this immuneACCESS table in a form limited to in-frame rearrangements. Some clones are lacking; in checked studies, under half of them reflect an unresolved V gene, and why the rest are absent is not known. The DNA gave D and trimming, while V, J and clone size come from that table. Across this sample there are about 280,000 clones, with about 88% seen only once. The ten largest account for about 11% of the sample.

Overall study outcomes, separate from this receptor: The quantity of clinical and demographic metadata differed by source and by participant and was supplied without curation.

In Seattle, one collaborating source enrolled patients while the infection was active and tracked those patients longitudinally over the course of disease. The collaborating institutions used their own protocols to collect whole blood in K2EDTA tubes. For TCRbeta analysis, collaborators shipped samples in one of three forms: frozen whole blood, isolated PBMCs, or DNA extracted from either of those sample types. The sequenced material came from peripheral blood. The TCR was taken from a woman aged 30 to 39 with COVID-19, enrolled during active disease.

The CDR3 here reads CASTPRDTGVQFGYTF. The sequenced DNA is TGTGCCAGCACCCCCCGCGATACAGGGGTACAGTTTGGCTACACCTTC. The sequence is built from TRBV21-1 and TRBJ1-2; the D call of TRBD1 is as the table states it, not checked on the DNA. TRBV21-1 is a listed pseudogene. The CDR3, cysteine through phenylalanine, is 16 amino acids long. The retained sequence is limited to the CDR3, 48 bases, with the frame set at the first base.